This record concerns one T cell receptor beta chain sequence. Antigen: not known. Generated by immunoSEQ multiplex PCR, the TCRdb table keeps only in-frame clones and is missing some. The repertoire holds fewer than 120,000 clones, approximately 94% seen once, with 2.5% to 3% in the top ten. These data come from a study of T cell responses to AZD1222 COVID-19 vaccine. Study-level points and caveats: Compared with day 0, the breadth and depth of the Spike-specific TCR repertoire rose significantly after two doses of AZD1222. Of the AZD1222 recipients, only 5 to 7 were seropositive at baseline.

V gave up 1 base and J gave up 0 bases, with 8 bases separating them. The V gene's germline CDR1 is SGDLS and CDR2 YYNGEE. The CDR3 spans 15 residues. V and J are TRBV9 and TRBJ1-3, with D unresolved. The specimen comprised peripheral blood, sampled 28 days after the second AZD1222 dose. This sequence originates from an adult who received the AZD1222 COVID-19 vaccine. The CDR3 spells CASSVSESSGNTIYF. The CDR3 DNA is TGTGCCAGCAGCGTATCAGAGAGCTCTGGAAACACCATATATTTT.